This T cell receptor beta chain emerged from a study of glioma-infiltrating T cells. A remark on this clonotype: Its antigen is still unknown.

TCR alpha and beta CDR3 regions were amplified from RNA using iRepertoire nested multiplex PCR. Via MiXCR, TCRdb re-called the multiplex PCR reads, giving one row per CDR3 protein. The sample includes some 160,000 distinct CDR3 sequences, over 40% of them seen just once. The CDR3 sequence is 13 residues long. V was clipped by 7 bases and J by 6 bases, with 18 bases between them. The germline CDR1 and CDR2 sequences are SQVTM and ANQGSEA. Study-wide results and limits: Non-neoplastic patients had below-expected tissue-blood divergence, while all gliomas exceeded expectation.

The sequencing sample was made of glioma tissue, nonneoplastic brain tissue, or PBMCs (not recorded which). This sequence joins TRBV29-1 and TRBJ1-1; a possible D gene is TRBD1 (5 bases). This TCR was sampled from a human donor with low-grade glioma or glioblastoma, undergoing nonglioma brain surgery, or in good health (not recorded which). For the CDR3, the DNA is TGCAGCGCCCCAGGGCTCTCCCTATCTGAAGCTTTCTTT. Protein product: CSAPGLSLSEAFF.